At least ten counts were recorded for the clone carrying this T cell receptor beta chain. Its antigen is not known. Germline trimming cut 7 bases from V and 0 bases from J; bases unmatched to any gene: 6. This CDR3 is 15 amino acids long. The germline V gene encodes CDR1 DFQATT and CDR2 SNEGSKA (reference sequence). The entry originates in a study of T cell repertoires in cytomegalovirus infection. Study at large: Carrying CMV and the relevant HLA type showed in public TCR beta signatures. Study-level results: The response measured ex vivo was dominated by TCR beta clonotypes (HLA-C-restricted and CMV-specific). The cumulative frequency of public TCR beta families distinguished individuals who carried CMV together with the relevant HLA.

TCRdb called the reads again in MiXCR, with one record for every CDR3 protein. The sample comprises just under 300,000 distinct CDR3 sequences, roughly a tenth of which are singletons, and over 2.5% rests with the top ten. Input material: PBMCs. This chain links TRBV20-1 with TRBJ2-6, with 7 positions matching TRBD2. This receptor was taken from a human donor in good health (CMV status not recorded). Some clones in this sample may be carry-over from other donors' samples. The CDR3 region is CSVRRGGSGANVLTF. DNA for the CDR3: TGCAGTGTTCGGCGCGGGGGCTCTGGGGCCAACGTCCTGACTTTC.